This T cell receptor beta chain emerged from a study of identical twins (dated by TCRdb to 2016 to 2017). In terms of the full investigation: TCR alpha and beta repertoires from monozygotic twins, unrelated adults of various ages and cord blood were deep-sequenced to test whether fetal clonotypes persist. To rule out contamination, replicate twin experiments were performed at different times with different library preparation protocols. The full study reports these points: Invariant T cells such as MAIT and iNKT could partly confound zero-insertion analyses, though diverse VJ usage argued against this for most clonotypes. Abundant cord blood beta clonotypes had fewer insertions, young adult naive repertoires showed a similar but weaker trend, and memory repertoires showed no such trend. Conclusions relied on cross-sectional statistical analysis, since the same donors could not be followed over many years. Compared with coincidental sharing between unrelated individuals, an excess of low generation-probability sequences was observed among out-of-frame TCR alpha sequences shared between twins. The excess sharing between twins in beta out-of-frame sequences was weaker because fewer shared sequences reduced the signal-to-noise ratio. Recombination models systematically underestimated out-of-frame TCR alpha sharing in monozygotic twins but agreed with sharing between unrelated individuals.

The library was prepared using 5' RACE. Sequencing was carried out with an Illumina HiSeq 2000. A universal primer binding site was introduced by template switching, and a unique molecular identifier was present in the final cDNA, enabling accurate counting of TCR cDNA molecules. Specific primers in the conserved constant-segment region were used to synthesize first-strand cDNA for the TCR alpha and beta chains. Each cDNA library was double barcoded, with a SMART-Mk sample barcode plus Illumina barcodes, to control for contamination. TruSeq adapter sequences, together with Illumina sample barcodes, were added in two successive PCR steps. The Illumina HiSeq platform was used with custom primers to sequence TCR alpha and beta cDNA libraries. The authors' analysis ran thus. Raw reads were processed with MiGEC to extract unique molecular identifiers, and MiXCR was used to determine CDR3 positions. Recombination models were inferred per individual with the repgenHMM and IGoR tools using an EM algorithm. The tcR package in R was used for shared clonotype analysis, with sharing normalized by the product of cloneset sizes. To study raw recombination without the effects of thymic and clonal selection, out-of-frame nonproductive sequences were analyzed. TCRdb handled the public reads itself, with Q25 trimming in fastp and clone calling in MiXCR, and kept productive beta chains. Each record represents a unique CDR3 protein, reported with the most common genes and DNA among its rows. The V and J calls and clone size come from TCRdb's table, not from the authors' own analysis. The sample contains hundreds of thousands of distinct CDR3 sequences, over 9% of them found a single time. The top ten clones comprise about 7% of the sample.

Every donor in the study was a healthy Caucasian. Three pairs of female monozygotic twins, all aged about 18 to 30 years, were included in the twin cohort. CD4+ and CD8+ T cell populations were isolated with positive isolation kits from Invitrogen. Trimming accounts for 6 bases at V and 6 bases at J, while the number of junction bases matched to no gene is 2. Measured from the cysteine to the phenylalanine, the CDR3 is 14 residues long. Only CDR3 DNA remains: 42 bases, in frame from the first base. From a lookup of the germline V gene, CDR1 and CDR2 are MDHEN and SYDVKM. This clonotype was seen a handful of times. No antigen is known for it. No base qualities exist here, and no much larger clone lies one base off it. The same data also went into a second study, on yellow fever vaccine responses in identical twins. That second report states: The T cell response to vaccination in identical twins was reported by the authors to appear partly convergent and partly personalized. In identical twins, the study followed T cell clones that responded to the vaccine with precision.

The receptor was isolated from a woman in her late teens or twenties in good health. The sample comprised CD8+ T cells sorted from blood. The rearrangement combines TRBV28 with TRBJ2-1, with 13 middle bases fitting TRBD2. The DNA reads as follows: TGTGCCAGCAGCGGGACTAGCGGGGCCAATGAGCAGTTCTTC. This translates into CASSGTSGANEQFF.